Listed below are T cell receptor beta chains from one sample, sequenced in a study of regulatory T cells in long-lasting Graves disease. One entry per CDR3 protein results from TCRdb running MiXCR on the multiplex PCR reads. The table includes a few hundred thousand distinct CDR3 sequences, 14% detected once. A further study also used this sample, focusing on T cells in Graves' hyperthyroidism and ophthalmopathy.

The sequencing used peripheral blood mononuclear cells (PBMCs), collected at new diagnosis, from a patient treated with antithyroid drugs. The receptors stem from a woman in her forties or fifties with Graves disease. The CDR3 runs from the conserved cysteine through the conserved F or W. Each record gives: D gene, V gene, J gene, clone size, CDR3 length, CDR3 protein, CDR3 DNA. A D gene is named only where the DNA matches it firmly. The listing skips clone size in some rows; elsewhere it reads once, few, many or a size class.

D: .; V: TRBV3-1; J: TRBJ2-7; size: many; length: 14; CDR3: CASSRQAVKGEQYF; DNA: TGTGCCAGCAGCCGACAAGCCGTGAAGGGCGAGCAGTACTTC
D: .; V: TRBV28; J: TRBJ2-5; size: many; length: 13; CDR3: CASRSGLFGTQYF; DNA: TGTGCCAGCAGATCCGGACTGTTTGGTACCCAGTACTTC
D: TRBD2; V: TRBV2; J: TRBJ2-1; size: many; length: 16; CDR3: CASSEFLASGRAEQFF; DNA: TGTGCCAGCAGTGAATTTCTGGCTAGCGGGAGGGCTGAGCAGTTCTTC
D: .; V: TRBV6-1; J: TRBJ1-5; size: .; length: 14; CDR3: CASMSGSGNQPQHF; DNA: TGTGCCAGCATGTCAGGGTCCGGGAATCAGCCCCAGCATTTT
D: .; V: TRBV20-1; J: TRBJ2-7; size: many; length: 15; CDR3: CSAASRGFASYEQYF; DNA: TGCAGTGCCGCAAGTCGCGGATTCGCCTCATACGAGCAGTACTTC
D: .; V: TRBV6-5; J: TRBJ1-2; size: many; length: 16; CDR3: CASSYSETARRYGYTF; DNA: TGTGCCAGCAGTTACTCCGAAACAGCCCGGCGCTATGGCTACACCTTC
D: .; V: TRBV5-1; J: TRBJ1-2; size: many; length: 13; CDR3: CASSLGEGSGYTF; DNA: TGCGCCAGCAGCTTGGGGGAGGGCTCTGGCTACACCTTC
D: .; V: TRBV3-1; J: TRBJ1-2; size: many; length: 15; CDR3: CASSQESSGGYGYTF; DNA: TGTGCCAGCAGCCAAGAGTCGTCGGGGGGGTATGGCTACACCTTC
D: .; V: TRBV27; J: TRBJ1-5; size: many; length: 17; CDR3: CASSLGFSGGSRQPQHF; DNA: TGTGCCAGCAGTTTAGGTTTTTCAGGAGGGTCAAGGCAGCCCCAGCATTTT
D: .; V: TRBV28; J: TRBJ2-7; size: many; length: 15; CDR3: CASSLSSFSSYEQYF; DNA: TGTGCCAGCAGTTTATCGTCCTTTAGCTCATACGAGCAGTACTTC
D: TRBD1; V: TRBV4-1; J: TRBJ1-4; size: .; length: 16; CDR3: CASSQEILGQGMRLFF; DNA: TGCGCCAGCAGCCAAGAAATCCTGGGACAGGGAATGAGACTGTTTTTT
D: TRBD1; V: TRBV6-2/TRBV6-3; J: TRBJ2-3; size: once; length: 14; CDR3: CASRSGQPPDTQYF; DNA: TGTGCCAGCAGATCGGGACAGCCCCCAGATACGCAGTATTTT
D: .; V: TRBV5-6; J: TRBJ2-7; size: few; length: 11; CDR3: CASSLELEQYF; DNA: TGTGCCAGCAGCTTGGAGCTCGAGCAGTACTTC
D: .; V: TRBV18; J: TRBJ2-2; size: .; length: 14; CDR3: CASSPQALTGELFF; DNA: TGTGCCAGCTCACCACAGGCACTTACCGGGGAGCTGTTTTTT
D: .; V: TRBV7-2; J: TRBJ1-2; size: many; length: 17; CDR3: CASSVDPGVGGTYGYTF; DNA: TGTGCCAGCAGCGTAGACCCCGGGGTGGGGGGAACCTATGGCTACACCTTC
D: TRBD1; V: TRBV20-1; J: TRBJ2-7; size: .; length: 15; CDR3: CGARSDGQGHGEQYF; DNA: TGCGGTGCTAGAAGCGACGGACAGGGTCATGGCGAGCAGTACTTC
D: TRBD2; V: TRBV20-1; J: TRBJ2-3; size: many; length: 15; CDR3: CSATPTSGRSDTQYF; DNA: TGCAGTGCCACCCCGACTAGCGGGAGATCAGATACGCAGTATTTT
D: TRBD2; V: TRBV6-5; J: TRBJ2-3; size: many; length: 19; CDR3: CASSYDIPGLAGYTDTQYF; DNA: TGTGCCAGCAGTTACGATATACCAGGACTAGCGGGATACACAGATACGCAGTATTTT
D: .; V: TRBV30; J: TRBJ1-5; size: many; length: 16; CDR3: CAWSIPFGSSNQPQHF; DNA: TGTGCCTGGAGTATCCCGTTTGGTTCTAGCAATCAGCCCCAGCATTTT
D: TRBD1; V: TRBV2; J: TRBJ2-1; size: .; length: 12; CDR3: CASGTGSRETFF; DNA: TGTGCCAGCGGGACAGGGTCCAGGGAGACGTTCTTC
D: TRBD2; V: TRBV24-1; J: TRBJ2-1; size: many; length: 14; CDR3: CATSDRREVGEQFF; DNA: TGTGCCACCAGTGATCGGCGGGAGGTAGGTGAGCAGTTCTTC
D: .; V: TRBV7-2; J: TRBJ2-5; size: many; length: 13; CDR3: CASSPLQLETQYF; DNA: TGTGCCAGCAGCCCCCTCCAACTGGAGACCCAGTACTTC
D: TRBD2; V: TRBV20-1; J: TRBJ2-1; size: many; length: 15; CDR3: CSARDRDGRAHEQFF; DNA: TGCAGTGCTAGAGATCGGGACGGGAGGGCCCATGAGCAGTTCTTC
D: TRBD2; V: TRBV6-1; J: TRBJ2-4; size: .; length: 16; CDR3: CASTSGGFLAKNIQYF; DNA: TGTGCCAGCACCTCGGGGGGATTTCTAGCCAAAAACATTCAGTACTTC
D: TRBD1; V: TRBV2; J: TRBJ2-5; size: many; length: 15; CDR3: CASSEGTGSRETQYF; DNA: TGTGCCAGCAGTGAAGGGACAGGGAGCAGGGAGACCCAGTACTTC
D: .; V: TRBV5-5; J: TRBJ2-7; size: few; length: 15; CDR3: CASSLAGSGAYEQYF; DNA: TGTGCCAGCAGCTTGGCGGGCTCAGGGGCCTACGAGCAGTACTTC
D: TRBD2; V: TRBV25-1; J: TRBJ2-1; size: .; length: 15; CDR3: CASSQGLVLGNEQFF; DNA: TGTGCCAGCAGTCAAGGACTAGTCCTAGGAAATGAGCAGTTCTTC
D: .; V: TRBV5-8; J: TRBJ2-7; size: many; length: 17; CDR3: CASSEGIPRGEVYEQYF; DNA: TGTGCCAGCAGCGAAGGGATCCCTCGTGGTGAAGTCTACGAGCAGTACTTC
D: TRBD1; V: TRBV12-3/TRBV12-4; J: TRBJ2-7; size: few; length: 13; CDR3: CASRTDRDYEQYF; DNA: TGTGCCAGCAGGACCGACAGGGACTACGAGCAGTACTTC
D: TRBD2; V: TRBV6-8; J: TRBJ2-1; size: many; length: 16; CDR3: CASSYPASGRHNEQFF; DNA: TGTGCCAGCAGTTACCCTGCTAGCGGGCGTCACAATGAGCAGTTCTTC
D: .; V: TRBV7-9; J: TRBJ2-5; size: many; length: 15; CDR3: CASSPRGQEGETQYF; DNA: TGTGCCAGCAGCCCCCGGGGCCAGGAAGGGGAGACCCAGTACTTC
D: TRBD2; V: TRBV20-1; J: TRBJ2-2; size: .; length: 19; CDR3: CSATHHTSGRASGTGELFF; DNA: TGCAGTGCGACGCACCACACTAGCGGGAGGGCCTCGGGCACCGGGGAGCTGTTTTTT
D: TRBD2; V: TRBV4-1; J: TRBJ2-3; size: .; length: 18; CDR3: CASSQEGLTSGYTDTQYF; DNA: TGCGCCAGCAGCCAAGAAGGCCTGACTAGCGGGTACACAGATACGCAGTATTTT
D: TRBD2; V: TRBV7-9; J: TRBJ2-7; size: many; length: 15; CDR3: CASSPGLAGGYEQYF; DNA: TGTGCCAGCAGCCCGGGACTAGCGGGAGGCTACGAGCAGTACTTC
D: TRBD1; V: TRBV5-1; J: TRBJ2-7; size: few; length: 15; CDR3: CASSSRQGSSYEQYF; DNA: TGCGCCAGCAGCAGCCGACAGGGGTCCTCCTACGAGCAGTACTTC
D: TRBD2; V: TRBV7-9; J: TRBJ2-1; size: many; length: 16; CDR3: CASSPRTSGSYNEQFF; DNA: TGTGCCAGCAGCCCCCGGACTAGCGGGAGCTACAATGAGCAGTTCTTC
D: TRBD1; V: TRBV6-1; J: TRBJ1-4; size: many; length: 15; CDR3: CASSGQGAGREKLFF; DNA: TGTGCCAGCAGTGGACAGGGGGCTGGAAGGGAAAAACTGTTTTTT
D: .; V: TRBV12-3/TRBV12-4; J: TRBJ1-1; size: many; length: 13; CDR3: CASSFQENTEAFF; DNA: TGTGCCAGCAGCTTTCAGGAGAACACTGAAGCTTTCTTT
D: .; V: TRBV29-1; J: TRBJ1-2; size: .; length: 15; CDR3: CSVDAREGGFGGYTF; DNA: TGCAGCGTTGACGCTAGGGAGGGAGGCTTTGGTGGCTACACCTTC
D: TRBD1; V: TRBV29-1; J: TRBJ1-1; size: many; length: 13; CDR3: CSVAGQGNTEAFF; DNA: TGCAGCGTTGCGGGACAGGGGAACACTGAAGCTTTCTTT
D: TRBD2; V: TRBV7-8; J: TRBJ2-1; size: many; length: 14; CDR3: CASSSSGRLNEQFF; DNA: TGTGCCAGCAGCAGTAGCGGGAGACTCAATGAGCAGTTCTTC
D: .; V: TRBV28; J: TRBJ2-3; size: many; length: 16; CDR3: CASSQQAPSGGDTQYF; DNA: TGTGCCAGCAGCCAGCAAGCCCCTTCTGGTGGGGATACGCAGTATTTT
D: .; V: TRBV29-1; J: TRBJ1-1; size: .; length: 14; CDR3: CSVDGGGFNTEAFF; DNA: TGCAGCGTTGACGGAGGGGGGTTCAACACTGAAGCTTTCTTT
D: .; V: TRBV7-2; J: TRBJ2-5; size: many; length: 14; CDR3: CASSPQRKQETQYF; DNA: TGTGCCAGCAGCCCCCAGCGGAAGCAAGAGACCCAGTACTTC
D: .; V: TRBV6-9; J: TRBJ2-7; size: many; length: 15; CDR3: CASSYSRLDSYEQYF; DNA: TGTGCCAGCAGTTACTCTCGGCTAGACTCCTACGAGCAGTACTTC